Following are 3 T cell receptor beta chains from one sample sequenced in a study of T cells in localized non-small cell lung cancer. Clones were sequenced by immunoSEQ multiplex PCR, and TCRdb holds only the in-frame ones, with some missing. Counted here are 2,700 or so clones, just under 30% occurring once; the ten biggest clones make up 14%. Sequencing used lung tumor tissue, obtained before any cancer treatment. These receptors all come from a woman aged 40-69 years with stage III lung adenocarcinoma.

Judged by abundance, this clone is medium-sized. DNA for the CDR3: TGTGCCAGCAGCTTAGGGGTCAGCGGCTACGAGCAGTACTTC. This sequence encodes CASSLGVSGYEQYF. The chain employs TRBV11-3 and TRBJ2-7, with TRBD2 as a possible D gene (5 bases). V was clipped by 1 base and J by 3 bases, with 10 bases between them. Looked up from germline, CDR1 is SGHNT and CDR2 is YENEEA. CDR3 size: 14 residues.

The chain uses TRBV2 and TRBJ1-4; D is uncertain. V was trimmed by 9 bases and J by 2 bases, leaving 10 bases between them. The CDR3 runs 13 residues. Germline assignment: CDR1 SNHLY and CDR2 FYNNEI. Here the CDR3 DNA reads TGTGCCAGTCTGACGGGGACTAATGAAAAACTGTTTTTT. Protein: CASLTGTNEKLFF.

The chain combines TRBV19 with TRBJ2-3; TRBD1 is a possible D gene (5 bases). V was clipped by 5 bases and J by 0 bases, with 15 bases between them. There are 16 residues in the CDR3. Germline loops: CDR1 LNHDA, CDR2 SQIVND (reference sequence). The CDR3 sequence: CASSYGHGTSTDTQYF. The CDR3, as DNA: TGTGCCAGTAGTTACGGACACGGAACTAGCACAGATACGCAGTATTTT.